This record concerns one T cell receptor (beta chain) sequence. Its antigen is still unknown. The sample holds no much larger clone one base away, and base qualities are not on file. The data stem from a study of blood T cell repertoires in COVID-19 (TCRdb year 2020). Regarding the complete study: The collaborator samples originated in the United States, Italy and Spain and spanned the acute and convalescent phases of COVID-19. Sample metadata almost always included a de-identified subject ID, COVID-19 status, age in years and sex. The prospective study material was composed of cDNA or gDNA derived from T cells, B-cell-depleted T cells, or PBMCs. The samples were drawn from the first 160 participants of the ongoing ImmuneRACE study and from some 1,300 subjects provided by 6 global collaborators. The repertoires were released in a freely available public database intended as a resource for research on the immune response to SARS-CoV-2. The dataset comprised deeply sampled blood TCRbeta repertoires from subjects exposed to, actively infected with, or recovered from COVID-19. HLA class I and class II types, where available, came from metadata supplied by the sample provider rather than from assay-based typing. The investigation overall reported the following: The amount of clinical and demographic metadata varied by source and participant and was provided uncurated.

TCRbeta CDR3 regions were amplified from genomic DNA using the immunoSEQ Assay, a bias-controlled multiplex PCR. The paper's processing steps were these. Within the assay, amplification of reference gene primers was used to estimate how many nucleated cells each sample contained. Sequence reads were collapsed and filtered to measure the absolute abundance of every unique TCRbeta CDR3 rearrangement. Productive Simpson clonality was computed per sample as the square root of Simpson's diversity index over productive rearrangements. Sourced from immuneACCESS, this table was stored by TCRdb with only in-frame sequences that have V and J called. A share of the clones is absent; for the studies checked, an unresolved V gene accounts for under half, and the remainder has no known explanation. V and J calls plus clone size are reproduced from that table; the DNA served to infer D and trimming. The sample records 340,000 or so clones, 80% to 90% of which are singletons. The ten largest clones represent 1% of the sample.

Each collaborating institution followed its own protocols to collect whole blood in K2EDTA tubes. For TCRbeta analysis, collaborators shipped samples as frozen whole blood, isolated PBMCs, or DNA extracted from either of those sample types. V loses 7 bases, J loses 7 bases, and the germline ends lie 11 bases apart. The germline V gene sets CDR1 to ENHRY and CDR2 to SYGVKD. From cysteine to phenylalanine, the CDR3 is 13 amino acids long. Only the CDR3 part of the read is kept: 39 bases, read in frame from the first base. Sequencing input: peripheral blood. The chain employs TRBV10-3 and TRBJ1-6, with an unclear D gene assignment. The sequence was obtained from a man aged 50 to 59 with active or convalescent COVID-19. The CDR3 region reads CAITADRNSPLHF. The nucleotide sequence reads TGTGCCATCACCGCTGATCGGAATTCACCCCTCCACTTT.